The 13 T cell receptor beta chains given below trace back to one sample, sequenced in a study of T-cell reconstitution after alpha-beta-depleted transplantation in children. The authors prepared the TCRbeta library with unique molecular identifiers. MiXCR was run by TCRdb on the PCR reads, yielding one entry per CDR3 protein. The profile shows approximately 230,000 distinct CDR3 sequences, 20% to 30% of them singletons. This sample comprised PBMCs, mostly from graft donor cells, obtained 360 days after TCRalphabeta/CD19-depleted stem cell transplant. The receptors stem from a female patient under 10 years old who had a stem cell transplant for congenital amegakaryocytic thrombocytopenia, so the T cells may come from the graft donor.

The chain is built from TRBV15 and TRBJ1-4; TRBD1 matches 9 bases. Unmatched junction bases numbered 3, after V lost 0 bases and J lost 7 bases. The CDR3 runs to 15 residues. Germline-derived CDR1 and CDR2 are LNHNV and YYDKDF (reference sequence). CDR3 in DNA: TGTGCCACCAGCAGAGATGGGGACAGGGCTGAAAAACTGTTTTTT. It is translated as CATSRDGDRAEKLFF.

This clonotype occurred once. V is TRBV5-1 and J is TRBJ1-1; D may be TRBD1 (6 bases). V was trimmed by 2 bases and J by 2 bases, leaving 10 bases between them. The CDR3 has 14 residues. CDR1 and CDR2 (germline): SGHRS, YFSETQ. The DNA for the CDR3 is TGCGCCAGCAGCTTTTGGACAGATAACACTGAAGCTTTCTTT. Residues: CASSFWTDNTEAFF.

The sample holds a few counts of this clonotype. The chain joins TRBV6-1 to TRBJ1-4, with 7 bases fitting TRBD1. Germline V lookup: CDR1 MNHNS, CDR2 SASEGT. CDR3 length equals 15 residues. The ends lost 3 bases at V and 4 bases at J; junction bases unmatched: 5. The CDR3 protein is CASSETGSGNEKLFF. The CDR3 DNA sequence: TGTGCCAGCAGTGAGACAGGGAGCGGTAATGAAAAACTGTTTTTT.

The rearrangement uses TRBV20-1 and TRBJ2-3; D remains ambiguous. The V and J ends lost 0 bases and 6 bases respectively, with 16 bases between them. CDR3 size: 15 residues. The germline CDR1 and CDR2 sequences are DFQATT and SNEGSKA (reference sequence). CDR3 bases: TGCAGTGCTAGAGATTCGGTCCGACCAAAGGATACGCAGTATTTT. Translation: CSARDSVRPKDTQYF.

The rearrangement uses TRBV7-9 and TRBJ2-7; maybe TRBD2 (6 bases). The CDR3 loop spans 14 amino acids. CDR1 and CDR2 (germline): SEHNR, FQNEAQ (reference sequence). V lost 4 bases to trimming and J lost 4 bases, with 14 bases between them. The CDR3 DNA reads TGTGCCAGCAGCTGGGGACTGGGCAGGTACGAGCAGTACTTC. The encoded protein is CASSWGLGRYEQYF.

This clonotype was counted only a few times. This rearrangement joins TRBV6-6 to TRBJ2-7, with D perhaps TRBD1 (5 bases). V was clipped by 2 bases and J by 1 base, with 6 bases between them. This CDR3 contains 13 residues. Germline CDR1 and CDR2: MNHNY and SVGAGI (reference sequence). CDR3: CASSYDSSYEQYF. CDR3 DNA: TGTGCCAGCAGTTACGACAGTTCCTACGAGCAGTACTTC.

This clonotype was recorded a few times. Here the CDR3 reads CASESGRDSPLHF. DNA for the CDR3: TGTGCCAGCGAGTCGGGTCGTGATTCACCCCTCCACTTT. The V and J genes are TRBV2 and TRBJ1-6; D is unclear. This CDR3 comprises 13 residues. Germline V gene data show CDR1 as SNHLY and CDR2 as FYNNEI. V was cut by 8 bases and J by 8 bases, with 13 bases left in between.

The chain joins TRBV6-1 to TRBJ2-1; 8 nucleotides align to TRBD2. V was pared by 6 bases and J by 3 bases, with 10 bases of the junction left unmatched. Germline V gene lookup returns CDR1 MNHNS and CDR2 SASEGT. This CDR3 has 16 amino acids. The CDR3 sequence: CASRSMAGGGYNEQFF. In nucleotides, the CDR3 is TGTGCCAGCAGATCCATGGCGGGGGGCGGCTACAATGAGCAGTTCTTC.

As concerns this clonotype: An end of the junction does not agree with germline; a read error may underlie this. The chain is built from TRBV18 and TRBJ1-1, with D unclear. Germline V gene lookup returns CDR1 KGHSH and CDR2 LQKENI. The CDR3 extends over 13 amino acids. The CDR3 sequence is CASSPPVSTEAFF. The CDR3 DNA reads as TGTGCCAGCTCCCCACCCGTCTCCACTGAAGCTTTCTTT.

The rearrangement links TRBV5-1 to TRBJ2-1, with a weak D call TRBD2 (6 bases). Per germline, CDR1 SGHRS and CDR2 YFSETQ. Trimming took off 8 bases at V and 5 bases at J, with 14 bases between the two ends. The CDR3 extends over 13 amino acids. As DNA, the CDR3 is TGCGCCAGGATGGACTATCATCACAATGAGCAGTTCTTC. This encodes CARMDYHHNEQFF.

V is TRBV3-1 and J is TRBJ1-3; D is ambiguous. V lost 0 bases, J lost 0 bases, and 12 bases lay in between. The germline V gene encodes CDR1 LGHDT and CDR2 YNNKEL (reference sequence). CDR3 length equals 17 residues. CDR3 nucleotides: TGTGCCAGCAGCCAAGAGATGATCATTGGCTCTGGAAACACCATATATTTT. This codes for CASSQEMIIGSGNTIYF. Supplemented by reference TRBV3-1 and TRBJ1-3, the full variable domain reads DTAVSQTPKYLVTQMGNDKSIKCEQNLGHDTMYWYKQDSKKFLKIMFSYNNKELIINETVPNRFSPKSPDKAHLNLHINSLELGDSAVYFCASSQEMIIGSGNTIYFGEGSWLTVV.

The table lists this clonotype with a few counts. The chain recombines TRBV4-2 with TRBJ2-7, with D unresolved. The length of the CDR3 is 13 residues. In germline, CDR1 is LGHNA, CDR2 YNFKEQ. V was pared by 1 base and J by 3 bases, with 7 bases between. The CDR3 sequence is CASSQVGDYEQYF. The CDR3 DNA sequence: TGTGCCAGCAGCCAAGTTGGTGACTACGAGCAGTACTTC.

With regard to this clonotype: A much larger clone lies a single base off, so this may be a read error. The chain joins TRBV3-1 to TRBJ2-7; 9 bases align to TRBD2. V was clipped by 3 bases and J by 2 bases; unmatched bases: 5. This CDR3 comprises 15 residues. Germline V gives CDR1 LGHDT, CDR2 YNNKEL (reference sequence). The CDR3 DNA is TGTGCCAGCAGCCACGATTCTAGCGGGGCCTACGAGCAGTACTTC. This sequence encodes CASSHDSSGAYEQYF.